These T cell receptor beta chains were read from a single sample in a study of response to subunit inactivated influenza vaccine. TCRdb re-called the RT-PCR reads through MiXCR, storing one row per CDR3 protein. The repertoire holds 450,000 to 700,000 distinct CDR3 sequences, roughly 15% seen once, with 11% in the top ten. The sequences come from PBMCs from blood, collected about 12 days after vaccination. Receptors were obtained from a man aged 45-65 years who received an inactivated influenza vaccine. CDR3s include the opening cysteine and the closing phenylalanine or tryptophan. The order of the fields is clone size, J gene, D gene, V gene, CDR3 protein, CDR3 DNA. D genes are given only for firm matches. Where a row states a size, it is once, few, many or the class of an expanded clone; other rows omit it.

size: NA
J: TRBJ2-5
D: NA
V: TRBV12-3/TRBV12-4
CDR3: CASSRGLGWETQYF
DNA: TGTGCCAGCAGCAGGGGTTTGGGGTGGGAGACCCAGTACTTC

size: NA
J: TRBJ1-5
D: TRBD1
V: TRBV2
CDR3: CASTTGGVQPQHF
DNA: TGTGCCAGCACTACAGGGGGCGTTCAGCCCCAGCATTTT

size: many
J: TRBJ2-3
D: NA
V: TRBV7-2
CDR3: CASSLGGARTDTQYF
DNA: TGTGCCAGCAGCTTAGGGGGGGCCCGCACAGATACGCAGTATTTT

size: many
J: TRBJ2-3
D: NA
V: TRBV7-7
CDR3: CASSEGAQGTDTQYF
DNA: TGTGCCAGCAGCGAGGGCGCCCAAGGAACAGATACGCAGTATTTT

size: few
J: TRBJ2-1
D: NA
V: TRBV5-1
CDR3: CASSRGGVTYNEQFF
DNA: TGCGCCAGCAGCCGAGGGGGGGTGACCTACAATGAGCAGTTCTTC

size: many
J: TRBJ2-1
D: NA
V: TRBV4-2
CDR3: CASSPLTGTDNNNEQFF
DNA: TGTGCCAGCAGCCCTTTGACCGGGACTGACAATAACAATGAGCAGTTCTTC

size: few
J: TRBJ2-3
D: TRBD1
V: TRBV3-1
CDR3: CASSRRTGGLSTDTQYF
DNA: TGTGCCAGCAGCCGTCGGACAGGGGGACTAAGCACAGATACGCAGTATTTT

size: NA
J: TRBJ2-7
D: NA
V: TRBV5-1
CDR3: CASSLAQGEGSYEQYF
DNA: TGCGCCAGCAGCTTGGCCCAGGGGGAGGGCTCCTACGAGCAGTACTTC

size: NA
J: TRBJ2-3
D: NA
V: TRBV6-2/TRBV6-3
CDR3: CASSGQGPTDTQYF
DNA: TGTGCCAGCAGTGGTCAGGGGCCCACAGATACGCAGTATTTT

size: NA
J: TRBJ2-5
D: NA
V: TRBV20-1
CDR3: CSANWGALEETQYF
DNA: TGCAGTGCTAATTGGGGCGCGTTGGAAGAGACCCAGTACTTC

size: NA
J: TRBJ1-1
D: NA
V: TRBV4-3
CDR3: CASSQDSGSPPWNTEAFF
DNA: TGCGCCAGCAGCCAAGATTCGGGCAGTCCCCCGTGGAACACTGAAGCTTTCTTT

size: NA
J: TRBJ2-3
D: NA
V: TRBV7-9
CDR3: CASSQRQVADTQYF
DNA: TGTGCCAGCAGCCAAAGGCAGGTAGCAGATACGCAGTATTTT

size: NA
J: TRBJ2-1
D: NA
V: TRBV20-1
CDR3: CSARDRIGGNEQFF
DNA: TGCAGTGCTAGAGATCGGATAGGTGGCAATGAGCAGTTCTTC

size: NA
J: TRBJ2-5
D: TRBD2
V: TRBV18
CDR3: CATGRGVQETQYF
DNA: TGTGCCACCGGCCGGGGGGTCCAAGAGACCCAGTACTTC

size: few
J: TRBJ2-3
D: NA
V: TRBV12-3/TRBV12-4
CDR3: CASSLDGRITDTQYF
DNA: TGTGCCAGCAGCCTTGACGGAAGAATCACCGATACGCAGTATTTT

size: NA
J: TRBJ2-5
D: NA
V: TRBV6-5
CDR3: CASRWRGETQYF
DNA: TGTGCCAGCAGATGGAGAGGAGAGACCCAGTACTTC